This T cell receptor (beta chain) comes out of a study of human T cells and chemical hapten exposure. Study-wide findings and caveats: Expanded TCRs made up significantly more big CDR3 similarity clusters than controls did.

In this sample, this clonotype turned up a few times. Its antigen is undetermined. Time point specified: pre-sensitization, week 0. As to treatment: therapeutic diphenylcyclopropenone sensitization with weekly scalp DPC. Using its own MiXCR run on the RACE reads, TCRdb lists one record per CDR3 protein. Of roughly 260,000 distinct CDR3 sequences listed, about 9% were seen once; the top ten hold under 2.5%. The sequencing used whole blood, collected in connection with sensitization to the hapten diphenylcyclopropenone (DPC). The sequence was collected from a middle-aged woman with alopecia areata. Some clones in this sample may be carry-over from other donors' samples.

The CDR3, as DNA: TGTGCCAGCTCACCATCGACATCTAGCACAGATACGCAGTATTTT. It translates to CASSPSTSSTDTQYF. The chain joins TRBV18 to TRBJ2-3; D remains unclear. CDR1 and CDR2 from the germline V gene are KGHSH and LQKENI. The CDR3 extends over 15 amino acids. V was trimmed by 2 bases and J by 0 bases, leaving 9 bases between them.